These 6 T cell receptor beta chains originate from one sample sequenced in a study of response to subunit inactivated influenza vaccine. TCRdb ran MiXCR on the RT-PCR reads and lists one entry per CDR3 protein. The sample carries over 450,000 distinct CDR3 sequences, 13% recorded once. The sample here was PBMCs from blood, taken 40 to 50 days after vaccination. Receptors originate from a man over 45 who received an inactivated influenza vaccine.

This chain joins TRBV11-3 and TRBJ2-3; D possibly corresponds to TRBD2 (6 bases). Per the germline V gene, CDR1 is SGHNT and CDR2 is YENEEA. This CDR3 comprises 16 residues. V lost 5 bases, J lost 4 bases, and 19 bases lay in between. In nucleotides, the CDR3 is TGTGCCAGCAGCGCCCGGGACTCCAACTCCGCAGATACGCAGTATTTT. Protein product: CASSARDSNSADTQYF.

J is TRBJ1-5 and V is TRBV5-1, with D possibly TRBD1 on 6 matching bases. Trimming shortened V by 2 bases and J by 0 bases, and 9 bases separated the two germline ends. The germline gives CDR1 SGHRS, CDR2 YFSETQ. CDR3 size: 15 residues. The CDR3 region is CASSFEGDSNQPQHF. CDR3 nucleotide sequence: TGCGCCAGCAGCTTCGAGGGGGATAGCAATCAGCCCCAGCATTTT.

The chain is built from TRBV12-3 or TRBV12-4 and TRBJ2-7; no firm D call. V lost 6 bases and J lost 0, with 9 bases in between. The CDR3 is made up of 13 amino acids. The CDR3 DNA follows: TGTGCCAGCAGGGCTCTCAGCTCCTACGAGCAGTACTTC. This translates into CASRALSSYEQYF.

The chain carries TRBV15 and TRBJ2-5, with 16 positions matching TRBD2. CDR3 size: 17 residues. The germline V gene encodes CDR1 LNHNV and CDR2 YYDKDF (reference sequence). Losses at the gene ends were 1 base for V and 9 bases for J; bases not matched to a gene: 8. DNA for the CDR3: TGTGCCACCAGCAGAGTGGGGACTAGCGGGGGGGTCATGGCCCAGTACTTC. Protein: CATSRVGTSGGVMAQYF.

The chain links TRBV5-1 to TRBJ2-7; maybe TRBD1 (6 bases). The V end lost 4 bases, the J end lost 7 bases, and 15 bases lay between the germline ends. The CDR3 totals 13 residues. Germline V gives CDR1 SGHRS, CDR2 YFSETQ. CDR3 sequence (DNA): TGCGCCAGCAGCCTTACCGGGACACCTGAGCAGTACTTC. Amino acids: CASSLTGTPEQYF. Full variable domain (rest looked up from reference TRBV5-1 and TRBJ2-7): KAGVTQTPRYLIKTRGQQVTLSCSPISGHRSVSWYQQTPGQGLQFLFEYFSETQRNKGNFPGRFSGRQFSNSRSEMNVSTLELGDSALYLCASSLTGTPEQYFGPGTRLTVT.

V gene TRBV20-1 combines with J gene TRBJ2-7, with D possibly matching TRBD1 (5 bases). The CDR3 totals 14 residues. V gave up 0 bases and J gave up 5 bases, with 14 bases separating them. Germline CDR1 and CDR2: DFQATT and SNEGSKA (reference sequence). The CDR3 DNA reads TGCAGTGCTAGAGATCTTGGGGCCCCCAACGAGCAGTACTTC. This encodes CSARDLGAPNEQYF.